This T cell receptor beta chain was captured in a study of T cell changes during pregnancy in multiple sclerosis. The CDR3 totals 11 residues. Trimming removed 7 bases from V and 10 bases from J, with 13 bases in between. The germline V gene has CDR1 MNHNS and CDR2 SASEGT. Produced via immunoSEQ multiplex PCR; TCRdb's table is partial and in-frame only. In the table there are approximately 58,000 clones, approximately 92% of which are singletons. Sample: peripheral blood, taken in the second trimester of pregnancy. This receptor was obtained from a female donor in good health, enrolled as a control in a pregnancy study. The chain has TRBV6-1 and TRBJ1-1, with D tentatively TRBD1 (5 bases). The CDR3 nucleotides are TGTGCCAGCAATCGGGGGAGAGGAGCTTTCTTT. Translation: CASNRGRGAFF.